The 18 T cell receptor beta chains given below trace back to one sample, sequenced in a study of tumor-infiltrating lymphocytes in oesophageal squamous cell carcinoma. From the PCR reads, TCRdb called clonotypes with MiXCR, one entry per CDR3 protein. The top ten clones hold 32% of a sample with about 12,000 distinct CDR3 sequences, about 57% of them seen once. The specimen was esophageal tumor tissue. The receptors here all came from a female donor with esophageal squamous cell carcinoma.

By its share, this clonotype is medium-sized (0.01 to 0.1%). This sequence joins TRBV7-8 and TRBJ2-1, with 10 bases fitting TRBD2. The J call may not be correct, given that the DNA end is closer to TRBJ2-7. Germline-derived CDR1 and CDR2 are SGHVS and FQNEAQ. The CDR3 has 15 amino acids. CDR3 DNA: TGTGCCAGCAGCGTGAGCGGGAGGGCCTTGAATGAGCAGTACTTC. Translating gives CASSVSGRALNEQYF.

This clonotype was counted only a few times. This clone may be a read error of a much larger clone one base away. CDR3 bases: TGTGCCAGCAGCTCCGGGACAGGGGTCCAGAATGAGCAGTACTTC. This sequence encodes CASSSGTGVQNEQYF. This chain joins TRBV7-9 and TRBJ2-5, with TRBD1 identical over 10 bases. V trimming: 4 bases; J trimming: 11 bases; junction bases outside the gene matches: 13. The germline V gene encodes CDR1 SEHNR and CDR2 FQNEAQ (reference sequence). The CDR3 has 15 amino acids.

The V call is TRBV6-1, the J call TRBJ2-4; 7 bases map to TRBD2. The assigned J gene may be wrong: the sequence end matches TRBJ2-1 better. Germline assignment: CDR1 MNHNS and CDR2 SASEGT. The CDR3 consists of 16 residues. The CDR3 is CASSKGLQSSYNEQFF. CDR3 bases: TGTGCCAGCAGTAAGGGACTACAGAGCTCCTACAATGAGCAGTTCTTC.

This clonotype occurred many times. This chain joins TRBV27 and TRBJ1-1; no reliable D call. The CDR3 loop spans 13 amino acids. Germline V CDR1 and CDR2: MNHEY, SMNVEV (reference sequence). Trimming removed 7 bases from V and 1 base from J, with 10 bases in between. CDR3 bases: TGTGCCAGCACCAAGGTCGGGAACACTGAAGCTTTCTTT. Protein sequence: CASTKVGNTEAFF.

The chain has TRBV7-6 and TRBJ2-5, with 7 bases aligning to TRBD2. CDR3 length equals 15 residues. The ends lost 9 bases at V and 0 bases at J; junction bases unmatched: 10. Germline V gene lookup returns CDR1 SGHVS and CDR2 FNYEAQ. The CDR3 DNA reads TGTGCCAGTACTGGGGGGGAGGGGTACCAAGAGACCCAGTACTTC. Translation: CASTGGEGYQETQYF.

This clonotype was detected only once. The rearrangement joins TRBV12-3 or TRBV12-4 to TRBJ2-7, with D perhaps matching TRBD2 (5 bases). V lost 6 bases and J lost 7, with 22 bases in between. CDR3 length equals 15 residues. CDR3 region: CASSPSGGVYNEQYF. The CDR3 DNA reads TGTGCCAGCAGCCCCAGCGGCGGCGTCTACAATGAGCAGTACTTC.

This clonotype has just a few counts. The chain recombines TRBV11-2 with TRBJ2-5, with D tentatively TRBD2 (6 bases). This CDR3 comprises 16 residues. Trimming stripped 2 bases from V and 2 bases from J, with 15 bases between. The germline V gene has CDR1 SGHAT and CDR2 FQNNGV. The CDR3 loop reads CASSLRSGVGQETQYF. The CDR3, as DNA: TGTGCCAGCAGCTTAAGGTCGGGAGTAGGTCAAGAGACCCAGTACTTC. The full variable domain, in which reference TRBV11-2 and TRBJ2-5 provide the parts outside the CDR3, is EAGVAQSPRYKIIEKRQSVAFWCNPISGHATLYWYQQILGQGPKLLIQFQNNGVVDDSQLPKDRFSAERLKGVDSTLKIQPAKLEDSAVYLCASSLRSGVGQETQYFGPGTRLLVL.

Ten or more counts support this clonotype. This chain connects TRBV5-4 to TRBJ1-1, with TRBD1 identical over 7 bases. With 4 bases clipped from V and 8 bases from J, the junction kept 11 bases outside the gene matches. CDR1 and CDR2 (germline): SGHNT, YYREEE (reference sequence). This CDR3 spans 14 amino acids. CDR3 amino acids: CASSEGQLVTEAFF. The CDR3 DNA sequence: TGTGCCAGCAGCGAGGGACAGCTCGTAACCGAAGCTTTCTTT.

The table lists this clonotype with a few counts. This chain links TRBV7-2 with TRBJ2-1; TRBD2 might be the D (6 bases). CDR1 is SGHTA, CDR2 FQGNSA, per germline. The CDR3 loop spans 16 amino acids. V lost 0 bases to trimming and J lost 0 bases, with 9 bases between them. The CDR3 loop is CASSLALAPSYNEQFF. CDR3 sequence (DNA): TGTGCCAGCAGCTTAGCGCTAGCGCCCTCCTACAATGAGCAGTTCTTC.

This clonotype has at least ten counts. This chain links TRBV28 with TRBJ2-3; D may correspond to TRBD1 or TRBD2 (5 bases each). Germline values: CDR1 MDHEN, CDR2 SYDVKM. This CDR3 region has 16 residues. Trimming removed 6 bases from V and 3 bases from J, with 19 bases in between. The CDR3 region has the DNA TGTGCCAGCAGCCCTCGGGGCCCCCTCAGGACAGATACGCAGTATTTT. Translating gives CASSPRGPLRTDTQYF.

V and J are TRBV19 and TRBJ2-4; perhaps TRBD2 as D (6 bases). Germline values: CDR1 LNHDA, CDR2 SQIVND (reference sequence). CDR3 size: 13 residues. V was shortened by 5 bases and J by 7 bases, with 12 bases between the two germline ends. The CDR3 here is CASSVRGVNIQYF. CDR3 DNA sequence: TGTGCCAGTAGTGTGCGGGGAGTGAACATTCAGTACTTC.

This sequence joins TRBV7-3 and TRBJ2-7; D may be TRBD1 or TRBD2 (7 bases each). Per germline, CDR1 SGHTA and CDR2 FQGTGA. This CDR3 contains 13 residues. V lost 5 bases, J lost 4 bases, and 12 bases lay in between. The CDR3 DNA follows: TGTGCCAGCAGCCTCAGGGGGGGATACGAGCAGTACTTC. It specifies CASSLRGGYEQYF. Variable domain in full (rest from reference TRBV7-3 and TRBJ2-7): GAGVSQTPSNKVTEKGKYVELRCDPISGHTALYWYRQSLGQGPEFLIYFQGTGAADDSGLPNDRFFAVRPEGSVSTLKIQRTERGDSAVYLCASSLRGGYEQYFGPGTRLTVT.

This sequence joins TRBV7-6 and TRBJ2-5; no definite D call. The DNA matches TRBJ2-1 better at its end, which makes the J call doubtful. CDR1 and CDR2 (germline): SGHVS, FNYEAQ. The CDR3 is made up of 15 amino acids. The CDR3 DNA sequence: TGTGCCAGCAGCTCGTGGAGTAGTCTCGGGAATGAGCAGTTCTTC. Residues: CASSSWSSLGNEQFF.

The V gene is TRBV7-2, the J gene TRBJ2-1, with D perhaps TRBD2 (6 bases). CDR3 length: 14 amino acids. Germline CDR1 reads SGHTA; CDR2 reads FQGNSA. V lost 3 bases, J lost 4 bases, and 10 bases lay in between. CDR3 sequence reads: CASSFVGGYNEQFF. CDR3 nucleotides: TGTGCCAGCAGCTTTGTAGGAGGGTACAATGAGCAGTTCTTC.

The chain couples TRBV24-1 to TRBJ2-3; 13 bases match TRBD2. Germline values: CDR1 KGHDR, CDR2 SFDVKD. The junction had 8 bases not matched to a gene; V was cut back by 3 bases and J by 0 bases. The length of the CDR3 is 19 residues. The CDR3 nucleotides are TGTGCCACCAGTGATCCTACTAGCGGGAGGGGTGTTAGCACAGATACGCAGTATTTT. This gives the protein CATSDPTSGRGVSTDTQYF.

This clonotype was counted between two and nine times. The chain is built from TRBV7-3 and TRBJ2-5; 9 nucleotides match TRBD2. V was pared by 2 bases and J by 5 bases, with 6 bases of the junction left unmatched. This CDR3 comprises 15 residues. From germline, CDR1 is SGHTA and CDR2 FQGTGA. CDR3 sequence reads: CASSLERGAGETQYF. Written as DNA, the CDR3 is TGTGCCAGCAGCTTAGAGCGGGGGGCCGGTGAGACCCAGTACTTC.

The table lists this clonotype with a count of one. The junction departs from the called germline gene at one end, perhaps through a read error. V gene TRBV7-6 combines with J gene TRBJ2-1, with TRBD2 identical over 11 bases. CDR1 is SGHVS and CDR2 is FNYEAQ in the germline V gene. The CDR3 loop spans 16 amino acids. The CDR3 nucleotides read TGTGCCAGCAGCCCGAGTAGCGGGAGGGCCAAGAATGAGCAGTTATTC. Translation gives CASSPSSGRAKNEQLF. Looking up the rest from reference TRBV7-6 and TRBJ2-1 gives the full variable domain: GAGVSQSPRYKVTKRGQDVALRCDPISGHVSLYWYRQALGQGPEFLTYFNYEAQQDKSGLPNDRFSAERPEGSISTLTIQRTEQRDSAMYRCASSPSSGRAKNEQLFGPGTRLTVL.

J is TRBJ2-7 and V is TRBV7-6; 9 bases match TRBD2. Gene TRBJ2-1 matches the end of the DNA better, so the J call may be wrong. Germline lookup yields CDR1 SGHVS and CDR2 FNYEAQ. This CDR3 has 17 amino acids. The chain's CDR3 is CASSLGFWRGGSNEQFF. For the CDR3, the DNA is TGTGCCAGCAGCTTGGGATTCTGGCGGGGGGGCTCAAATGAGCAGTTCTTC.